The rows below give T cell receptor beta chains drawn from one sample of a study of shared clonotypes between healthy human individuals. Measured with immunoSEQ multiplex PCR; TCRdb has only the in-frame clones, and not every one. The profile shows about 690,000 clones, around 90% of them singletons. The material sequenced was memory CD8+ T cells from PBMCs. These receptors all stem from a man between 18 and 29 years old in good health. Some clones in this sample may be carry-over from other donors' samples. CDR3s include the opening cysteine and the closing phenylalanine or tryptophan. The D gene is left open where the match is weak. The size field is filled for only some rows; it gives once, few, many or a size class.

V gene	D gene	clone size	J gene	CDR3 DNA	CDR3 protein
TRBV6-5	NA	NA	TRBJ1-2	TGTGCCAGCCCCTTATATGGCTACACCTTC	CASPLYGYTF
TRBV11-1	TRBD2	few	TRBJ2-2	TGTGCCAGCAGCTTAGATCCTAGCGGGACTCTCACCGGGGAGCTGTTTTTT	CASSLDPSGTLTGELFF
TRBV13	TRBD1	NA	TRBJ2-5	TGTGCCAGCAGCGGCCGGGACAGGTTGGAAGAGACCCAGTACTTC	CASSGRDRLEETQYF
TRBV10-2	NA	NA	TRBJ2-7	TGCGCCAGCAGTGAATCCAGGGGAAACGAGCAGTACTTC	CASSESRGNEQYF
TRBV9	TRBD2	NA	TRBJ2-1	TGTGCCAGCAGCATATCGCTAACCCAGCTAGCGGCGCACTCTAATGAGCAGTTCTTC	CASSISLTQLAAHSNEQFF
TRBV27	NA	NA	TRBJ1-1	TGTGCCAGCAGTTTATCGGGAGGGTACACTGAAGCTTTCTTT	CASSLSGGYTEAFF
TRBV4-1	TRBD2	NA	TRBJ2-7	TGCGCCAGCAGCAGGACTAGCGCTTTTTCCTACGAGCAGTACTTC	CASSRTSAFSYEQYF
TRBV10-3	NA	once	TRBJ2-3	TGTGCCATCAGTGAGGTAGCCGTGAATCGGGTGGATACGCAGTATTTT	CAISEVAVNRVDTQYF
TRBV25-1	TRBD1	NA	TRBJ2-7	TGTGCCACCGGGACAGGGGGCACCGCCGAGCAGTACTTC	CATGTGGTAEQYF
TRBV10-3	TRBD1	NA	TRBJ1-1	TGTGCCCTTAGGACAGGTAAGAACACTGAAGCTTTCTTT	CALRTGKNTEAFF
TRBV25-1	TRBD2	NA	TRBJ2-1	TGTGCCAGCAGTGAATTGGCGGGAGTGGGATACAATGAGCAGTTCTTC	CASSELAGVGYNEQFF
TRBV4-1	NA	NA	TRBJ2-1	TGCGCCAGCAGCCAGGCAATTAGCTCCTACAATGAGCAGTTCTTC	CASSQAISSYNEQFF
TRBV5-8	TRBD1	NA	TRBJ2-7	TGTGCCAGCAGCTTGGCCGTGACAGGGCTCGAGCAGTACTTC	CASSLAVTGLEQYF
TRBV27	NA	NA	TRBJ1-5	TGTGCCAGCAGTTTGTGGGAAAATCAGCCCCAGCATTTT	CASSLWENQPQHF
TRBV19	NA	NA	TRBJ2-2	TGTGCCAGTATTAGCGGCAACACCGGGGAGCTGTTTTTT	CASISGNTGELFF
TRBV21-1	NA	NA	TRBJ1-2	TGTGCCAGCAGCAAGGGAGGGGGTTATGGCTACACCTTC	CASSKGGGYGYTF
TRBV6-1	NA	NA	TRBJ2-7	TGTGCCAGCAGTTTCAGGAAGCCCTACGAGCAGTACTTC	CASSFRKPYEQYF
TRBV7-6	TRBD1	NA	TRBJ2-7	TGTGCCAGCAGCCCGGGACAGGGAATGGACGAGCAGTACTTC	CASSPGQGMDEQYF
TRBV5-1	NA	NA	TRBJ2-1	TGCGCCAGCAGCACGGACTATGAGCAGTTCTTC	CASSTDYEQFF
TRBV7-9	NA	NA	TRBJ2-7	TGTGCCAGCAGCTTAGGGCCAGCGGAAGAGAGTTTCGGGCAGTACTTC	CASSLGPAEESFGQYF
TRBV6-5	TRBD2	NA	TRBJ2-7	TGTGCCAGCAGTTCCTCTAGCGGGAGGGGCTCCTACGAGCAGTACTTC	CASSSSSGRGSYEQYF
TRBV10-3	NA	once	TRBJ2-1	TGTGCCATCAGTGAGTCGGAGGCTAGCGAATACAATGAGCAGTTCTTC	CAISESEASEYNEQFF
TRBV6-1	NA	NA	TRBJ1-1	TGTGCCAGCAGAAGGGGGGGCCTAGGCACTGAAGCTTTCTTT	CASRRGGLGTEAFF
TRBV30	NA	once	TRBJ2-7	TGTGCCTGGAGACCAAGCGGGCTATACGAGCAGTACTTC	CAWRPSGLYEQYF
TRBV9	NA	once	TRBJ2-7	TGTGCCAGCAGCGTCGGGGGAAGCTCCTACGAGCAGTACTTC	CASSVGGSSYEQYF
TRBV13	NA	NA	TRBJ1-2	TGTGCCAGCAGCTTAGGACAGGGAGCTAACTATGGCTACACCTTC	CASSLGQGANYGYTF
TRBV13	NA	NA	TRBJ2-1	TGTGCCAGCAGCCCTCCCCTCTTTAGCTACAATGAGCAGTTCTTC	CASSPPLFSYNEQFF
TRBV5-4	TRBD2	NA	TRBJ2-7	TGTGCCAGCAGCTTGATAGCGGGAGGGCCTTACGAGCAGTACTTC	CASSLIAGGPYEQYF
TRBV10-3	TRBD1	NA	TRBJ2-1	TGTGCCATCAGTGACTCGGGACAGGGGTACAATGAGCAGTTCTTC	CAISDSGQGYNEQFF
TRBV19	NA	NA	TRBJ1-4	TGTGCCAGTAGTACCGGGACGGGAAATGAAAAACTGTTTTTT	CASSTGTGNEKLFF
TRBV6-4	NA	many	TRBJ1-4	TGTGCCAGCAGTGCCTCTGCAACTAATGAAAAACTGTTTTTT	CASSASATNEKLFF
TRBV7-9	NA	NA	TRBJ2-7	TGTGCCAGCAGCCAAGAGGGGTTATCCCCCAAGGACTACGAGCAGTACTTC	CASSQEGLSPKDYEQYF
TRBV9	NA	NA	TRBJ2-7	TGTGCCAGCAGCGCCGGAGGGCAGGGCTCCTACGAGCAGTACTTC	CASSAGGQGSYEQYF
TRBV19	NA	NA	TRBJ2-3	TGTGCCAGTAGTAACACAGATACGCAGTATTTT	CASSNTDTQYF
TRBV9	TRBD2	NA	TRBJ2-7	TGTGCCAGCAGCGTAGGCGGGAGTCTTTTTGACGAGCAGTACTTC	CASSVGGSLFDEQYF
TRBV27	NA	once	TRBJ1-2	TGTGCCAGCAGTTTTATCAGGGGAGGGGATGGCTACACCTTC	CASSFIRGGDGYTF
TRBV13	NA	NA	TRBJ1-5	TGTGCCAGCAGCAATGGGATAGGGCAGCCCCAGCATTTT	CASSNGIGQPQHF
TRBV10-1	NA	NA	TRBJ2-1	TGCGCCAGCAGTGAGAAGGGACATGAGCAGTTCTTC	CASSEKGHEQFF
TRBV30	NA	few	TRBJ1-1	TGTGCCTGGGAGGCAGGGGCCATGAACACTGAAGCTTTCTTT	CAWEAGAMNTEAFF
TRBV27	TRBD1	NA	TRBJ1-1	TGTGCCAGCAGTTTATCGAGACAGGGTTGGACTGAAGCTTTCTTT	CASSLSRQGWTEAFF
TRBV10-2	NA	NA	TRBJ2-7	TGCGCCAGCAGTGAGTACAGGGTGGCCTACGAGCAGTACTTC	CASSEYRVAYEQYF
TRBV15	NA	NA	TRBJ1-2	TGTGCCACCAGCAGGATAGGGGGTCCGGGCTATGGCTACACCTTC	CATSRIGGPGYGYTF
TRBV28	NA	NA	TRBJ2-3	TGTGCCAGCAGGCTAGGGGGTGGGACAGATACGCAGTATTTT	CASRLGGGTDTQYF
TRBV19	NA	once	TRBJ1-1	TGTGCCAGTAGTATAATGGGTATAGGCACTGAAGCTTTCTTT	CASSIMGIGTEAFF
TRBV28	NA	NA	TRBJ1-1	TGTGCCAGCAGCCTGTTTGGGGTCACTGAAGCTTTCTTT	CASSLFGVTEAFF
TRBV11-2	NA	NA	TRBJ2-7	TGTGCCAGCAGCTTAGCTCAGTCTCGGGAGCAGTACTTC	CASSLAQSREQYF
TRBV7-9	NA	NA	TRBJ1-1	TGTGCCAGCAGCCAGGGGCTGTCCACTGAAGCTTTCTTT	CASSQGLSTEAFF
TRBV7-9	TRBD2	NA	TRBJ2-1	TGTGCCAGCAGCCCCTCCGACGGCGGGAGCTATAATGAGCAGTTCTTC	CASSPSDGGSYNEQFF